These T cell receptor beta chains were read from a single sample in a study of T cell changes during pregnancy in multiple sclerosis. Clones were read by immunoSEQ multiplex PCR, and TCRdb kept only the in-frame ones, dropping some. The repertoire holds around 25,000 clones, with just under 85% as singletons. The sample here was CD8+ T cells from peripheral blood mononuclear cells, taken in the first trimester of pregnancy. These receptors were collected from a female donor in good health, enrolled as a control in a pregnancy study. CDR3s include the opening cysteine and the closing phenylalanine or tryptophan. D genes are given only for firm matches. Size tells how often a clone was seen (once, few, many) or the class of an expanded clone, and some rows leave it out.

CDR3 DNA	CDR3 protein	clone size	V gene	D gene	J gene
TGTGCCAGTAGTAGAGGACAGGCCTCTGGGGCCAACGTCCTGACTTTC	CASSRGQASGANVLTF	-	TRBV19	TRBD1	TRBJ2-6
TGCGCCAGCAGCTTGGACCAGGACAGGTCCAACTATGGCTACACCTTC	CASSLDQDRSNYGYTF	-	TRBV5-1	TRBD1	TRBJ1-2
TGTGCCAGCAGTTTCCTTCACCTCAGGAGGATCCAGCAGTACTTC	CASSFLHLRRIQQYF	many	TRBV27	-	TRBJ2-7
TGTGCCAGTCTATTTCGAGGTCCCTACGAGCAGTACTTC	CASLFRGPYEQYF	-	TRBV6-5	-	TRBJ2-7
TGTGCCAGCAGTTCTAGCGGATCATCCTACGAGCAGTACTTC	CASSSSGSSYEQYF	-	TRBV27	TRBD2	TRBJ2-7
TGTGCCAGCAGCTTAGGAGTCGGGGGGGTCTTCGGAAACACCATATATTTT	CASSLGVGGVFGNTIYF	-	TRBV11-2	-	TRBJ1-3
TGCAGCGCCCGGACAGGCTACAATGAGCAGTTCTTC	CSARTGYNEQFF	-	TRBV29-1	TRBD1	TRBJ2-1
TGTGCCAGCAGTTTAGGGGGGAACTACGAGCAGTACTTC	CASSLGGNYEQYF	-	TRBV28	-	TRBJ2-7
TGTGCCAGCAGCTTGGAAAGGGGGCGGACCCAGTACTTC	CASSLERGRTQYF	once	TRBV5-6	TRBD1	TRBJ2-5
TGTGCCAGCAGTTTGCGGCGGAGAAATGAAAAACTGTTTTTT	CASSLRRRNEKLFF	once	TRBV27	-	TRBJ1-4
TGCGCCAGCAGCCAAGATTGGGGGGAGGTTTCGGAAGCTTTCTTT	CASSQDWGEVSEAFF	-	TRBV4-1	-	TRBJ1-1
TGTGCCAGCAGCCAAGGCGTCGGGGGGCGCGGGGAGGCACCCCTCCACTTT	CASSQGVGGRGEAPLHF	medium-sized	TRBV11-2	-	TRBJ1-6
TGTGCCAGCCAGGGACTACCCGATTACGAGCAGTACTTC	CASQGLPDYEQYF	-	TRBV2	TRBD2	TRBJ2-7
TGTGCCAGCTCACCACAAGGAGGCTACGAGCAGTACTTC	CASSPQGGYEQYF	-	TRBV18	-	TRBJ2-7
TGCGCCAGCAGCCAAGCGCGCGGGGACAGGTGGAATGAGCAGTTCTTC	CASSQARGDRWNEQFF	-	TRBV4-3	TRBD1	TRBJ2-1
TGTGCCAGCAGCCTAGTAGCGGGAGAAGAAGAGCAGTACTTC	CASSLVAGEEEQYF	-	TRBV7-2	TRBD2	TRBJ2-7
TGTGCCTGGAGTGTATCCGTCAGGACTAGCGGGAGTCAGAACGAGCAGTACTTC	CAWSVSVRTSGSQNEQYF	-	TRBV30	TRBD2	TRBJ2-7
TGTGCCAGCAGCCTACGGCGGGGGACGGCCCGGAGCTCCTACGAGCAGTACTTC	CASSLRRGTARSSYEQYF	-	TRBV7-6	TRBD2	TRBJ2-7
TGTGCCAGCAGTTTAACAGGGTCAGGACAGCCCCAGCATTTT	CASSLTGSGQPQHF	-	TRBV28	-	TRBJ1-5
TGCGCCAGCAGCTTGGAAGTAGCGGGAGACGATGAGCAGTTCTTC	CASSLEVAGDDEQFF	-	TRBV5-1	TRBD2	TRBJ2-1
TGCACCCGGGCAACCGGGACAGGGGTCCACGAGCAGTACTTC	CTRATGTGVHEQYF	-	TRBV29-1	TRBD1	TRBJ2-7
TGTGCCTGGAGTCCGGGACAGGGCAATCAGCCCCAGCATTTT	CAWSPGQGNQPQHF	-	TRBV30	TRBD1	TRBJ1-5
TGTGCCAGCAGTATCGAGCGAGCCTACAATGAGCAGTTCTTC	CASSIERAYNEQFF	once	TRBV27	-	TRBJ2-1
TGTGCAAGTCGCTTACAATCGTATGAGGGACTAGCGGGAGATGAGCAGTTCTTC	CASRLQSYEGLAGDEQFF	-	TRBV12-2	-	TRBJ2-1
TGTGCCACCAGCAGAGACTTGGCGGGGGGCAGTCGGACAGATACGCAGTATTTT	CATSRDLAGGSRTDTQYF	once	TRBV15	TRBD2	TRBJ2-3
TGTGCCAGCAGACCAACCGGGACTTACTCCTACGAGCAGTACTTC	CASRPTGTYSYEQYF	-	TRBV11-2	-	TRBJ2-7